Each of the 30 T cell receptor beta chains below was sequenced from the same sample in a study of blood T cell repertoires in COVID-19. TCRdb's table, derived via immunoSEQ multiplex PCR, lists solely in-frame clones and lacks some. Of around 29,000 clones listed, about 88% are singletons. The specimen sequenced was peripheral blood. Receptor source: a man between 65 and 79 years old with active COVID-19.

The table lists this clone with a few counts. The CDR3 sequence: CASSVQLASTDTQYF. CDR3 sequence (DNA): TGTGCCAGCAGCGTCCAGTTAGCCTCCACAGATACGCAGTATTTT. The chain uses TRBV14 and TRBJ2-3; D gene uncertain. The CDR3 spans 15 residues. Trimming left V 5 bases short and J 2 bases short, with 14 bases between. Per the germline V gene, CDR1 is SGHDN and CDR2 is FVKESK.

This rearrangement joins TRBV28 to TRBJ2-5; D may be TRBD1 (8 bases). CDR3 length equals 15 residues. Trimming took off 4 bases at V and 5 bases at J, with 17 bases between the two ends. In germline, CDR1 is MDHEN, CDR2 SYDVKM. Written as DNA, the CDR3 is TGTGCCAGCAGTTCCTCCGGACAGGGAGGGGAGACCCAGTACTTC. Translation gives CASSSSGQGGETQYF.

The J gene is TRBJ2-7, the V gene TRBV11-2, with a weak D call TRBD1 (6 bases). The V gene's germline CDR1 is SGHAT and CDR2 FQNNGV. The V and J ends lost 1 base and 5 bases respectively, with 12 bases between them. The CDR3 has 14 amino acids. The CDR3, as DNA: TGTGCCAGCAGCTTAGGGGGGCCTCGGGACGAGCAGTACTTC. Translated, it gives CASSLGGPRDEQYF. Full variable domain (remainder filled in from reference TRBV11-2 and TRBJ2-7): EAGVAQSPRYKIIEKRQSVAFWCNPISGHATLYWYQQILGQGPKLLIQFQNNGVVDDSQLPKDRFSAERLKGVDSTLKIQPAKLEDSAVYLCASSLGGPRDEQYFGPGTRLTVT.

CDR3: CASSADRLGNTEAFF. For the CDR3, the DNA is TGTGCCAGCAGCGCTGACAGGTTAGGGAACACTGAAGCTTTCTTT. The chain couples TRBV9 to TRBJ1-1, with D possibly TRBD1 on 6 matching bases. This CDR3 is 15 amino acids long. In germline, CDR1 is SGDLS, CDR2 YYNGEE. Trimming took 3 bases from V and 1 from J, leaving 13 bases between them. Supplemented by reference TRBV9 and TRBJ1-1, the full variable domain reads DSGVTQTPKHLITATGQRVTLRCSPRSGDLSVYWYQQSLDQGLQFLIQYYNGEERAKGNILERFSAQQFPDLHSELNLSSLELGDSALYFCASSADRLGNTEAFFGQGTRLTVV.

The chain couples TRBV4-2 to TRBJ1-1; 7 bases map to TRBD1. The germline V gene has CDR1 LGHNA and CDR2 YNFKEQ. The V segment lost 3 bases and the J segment 5 bases; nucleotides outside the gene matches: 9. CDR3 length equals 15 residues. As DNA, the CDR3 is TGTGCCAGCAGCCACGGGACAGCTCAGAGGACTGAAGCTTTCTTT. This translates into CASSHGTAQRTEAFF.

This clone was seen just once. V is TRBV7-6 and J is TRBJ2-2; D call uncertain. Germline V gene lookup returns CDR1 SGHVS and CDR2 FNYEAQ. There are 15 residues in the CDR3. V lost 2 bases to trimming and J lost 3 bases, with 10 bases between them. CDR3 DNA sequence: TGTGCCAGCAGCTTACGTCCCCTAGACACCGGGGAGCTGTTTTTT. The encoded protein is CASSLRPLDTGELFF.

This chain links TRBV11-2 with TRBJ1-4; perhaps TRBD1 as D (5 bases). Germline V gene data show CDR1 as SGHAT and CDR2 as FQNNGV. V was clipped by 1 base and J by 5 bases, with 17 bases between them. The CDR3 covers 17 residues. CDR3 DNA sequence: TGTGCCAGCAGCTTAGGGTCAGGGCCTAACCGGAATGAAAAACTGTTTTTT. Translation gives CASSLGSGPNRNEKLFF.

This chain joins TRBV7-2 and TRBJ2-7; 8 positions agree with TRBD1. The CDR3 is 15 residues long. Germline CDR1 reads SGHTA; CDR2 reads FQGNSA. Trimming took 5 bases from V and 5 from J; bases not matched to a gene: 11. This CDR3 is CASSTKTGARDEQYF. CDR3 coding DNA: TGTGCCAGCAGCACCAAGACAGGGGCCAGGGACGAGCAGTACTTC. Full variable domain (rest looked up from reference TRBV7-2 and TRBJ2-7): GAGVSQSPSNKVTEKGKDVELRCDPISGHTALYWYRQSLGQGLEFLIYFQGNSAPDKSGLPSDRFSAERTGGSVSTLTIQRTQQEDSAVYLCASSTKTGARDEQYFGPGTRLTVT.

The genes are TRBV20-1 and TRBJ1-1; D may be TRBD1 (6 bases). CDR1 is DFQATT, CDR2 SNEGSKA, per germline (reference sequence). The germline V and J ends were trimmed by 5 bases and 3 bases, with 16 bases remaining between them. This CDR3 comprises 14 residues. This CDR3 is CSAGGQGWDTEAFF. In DNA, the CDR3 is TGCAGTGCTGGTGGTCAGGGGTGGGACACTGAAGCTTTCTTT.

V is TRBV2 and J is TRBJ1-4; 9 nucleotides line up with TRBD1. With 4 bases clipped from V and 9 bases from J, the junction kept 6 bases outside the gene matches. CDR1 is SNHLY, CDR2 FYNNEI, per germline. The CDR3 is 14 residues long. CDR3 amino acids: CASSGRDREQKLFF. The CDR3 DNA sequence: TGTGCCAGCAGTGGGCGGGACAGGGAACAAAAACTGTTTTTT.

The chain employs TRBV2 and TRBJ2-5, with a possible D match to TRBD2 (6 bases). Germline V gene data show CDR1 as SNHLY and CDR2 as FYNNEI. The CDR3 loop spans 16 amino acids. V was shortened by 6 bases and J by 1 base, with 18 bases between the two germline ends. The CDR3: CASRARPGLGQETQYF. The CDR3 DNA reads TGTGCCAGCAGAGCCCGTCCGGGACTCGGCCAAGAGACCCAGTACTTC.

The chain has TRBV15 and TRBJ2-1; TRBD1 matches 7 bases. CDR1 is LNHNV, CDR2 YYDKDF, per germline (reference sequence). This CDR3 has 15 residues. V lost 2 bases and J lost 6; bases outside the gene matches: 7. The CDR3 DNA follows: TGTGCCACCAGCAGACCCGGGACAGTCTCCAATGAGCAGTTCTTC. The encoded protein is CATSRPGTVSNEQFF.

The V gene is TRBV7-2, the J gene TRBJ2-5; 10 nucleotides agree with TRBD1. CDR1 is SGHTA, CDR2 FQGNSA, per germline. CDR3 length equals 15 residues. V shed 5 bases, J shed 8 bases, and the junction held 11 bases outside the gene matches. The CDR3 region has the DNA TGTGCCAGCAGCACCTCCGGGACAGGGGTTAGCACCCAGTACTTC. This codes for CASSTSGTGVSTQYF.

The V gene is TRBV29-1, the J gene TRBJ2-1, with D hard to call. The CDR3 sequence is 11 residues long. Trimming took off 6 bases at V and 5 bases at J, with 8 bases between the two ends. The germline V gene encodes CDR1 SQVTM and CDR2 ANQGSEA. CDR3 loop: CSVGRDNEQFF. For the CDR3, the DNA is TGCAGCGTAGGTCGGGACAATGAGCAGTTCTTC.

The genes are TRBV20-1 and TRBJ2-2; D might be TRBD1 (6 bases). Trimming took off 3 bases at V and 4 bases at J, with 12 bases between the two ends. The germline gives CDR1 DFQATT, CDR2 SNEGSKA (reference sequence). The CDR3 loop spans 14 amino acids. CDR3 nucleotide sequence: TGCAGTGCTAGTTTGGGACATAGCACCGGGGAGCTGTTTTTT. Its protein product is CSASLGHSTGELFF.

The rearrangement uses TRBV7-6 and TRBJ2-2, with D uncertain. Looked up from germline, CDR1 is SGHVS and CDR2 is FNYEAQ. Trimming removed 5 bases from V and 5 bases from J, with 9 bases in between. The CDR3 consists of 13 residues. The CDR3 DNA sequence: TGTGCCAGCAGCGATTCGCTAACCGGGGAGCTGTTTTTT. Translated: CASSDSLTGELFF.

V gene TRBV4-1 combines with J gene TRBJ1-3; D unresolved. Per the germline V gene, CDR1 is MGHRA and CDR2 is YSYEKL. V lost 1 base to trimming and J lost 0 bases, with 13 bases between them. This CDR3 is built from 17 residues. CDR3: CASSQASSVSSGNTIYF. Here the CDR3 DNA reads TGCGCCAGCAGCCAAGCCTCGTCCGTTTCCTCTGGAAACACCATATATTTT.

The genes are TRBV27 and TRBJ1-2, with 8 bases identical to TRBD1. The germline CDR1 and CDR2 sequences are MNHEY and SMNVEV (reference sequence). The CDR3 totals 13 residues. The ends lost 5 bases at V and 5 bases at J; junction bases unmatched: 4. The CDR3 region is CASSGTGTYGYTF. CDR3 in DNA: TGTGCCAGCAGTGGGACAGGAACTTATGGCTACACCTTC.

The rearrangement uses TRBV19 and TRBJ1-3, with D unclear. This CDR3 comprises 15 residues. CDR1 LNHDA and CDR2 SQIVND come from the germline V gene (reference sequence). Trimming removed 0 bases from V and 0 bases from J, with 6 bases in between. Written as DNA, the CDR3 is TGTGCCAGTAGTATAGACGGTTTCTCTGGAAACACCATATATTTT. Translated: CASSIDGFSGNTIYF.

The V gene is TRBV19, the J gene TRBJ1-2, with TRBD1 as a possible D gene (5 bases). Trimming shortened V by 1 base and J by 8 bases, and 8 bases separated the two germline ends. The CDR3 sequence is 12 residues long. Germline V gives CDR1 LNHDA, CDR2 SQIVND (reference sequence). The CDR3 region is CASSIARVGYTF. CDR3 bases: TGTGCCAGTAGTATAGCCAGGGTCGGCTACACCTTC.

The V and J genes are TRBV19 and TRBJ1-1; 7 nucleotides agree with TRBD1. CDR1 is LNHDA, CDR2 SQIVND, per germline (reference sequence). The length of the CDR3 is 13 residues. V trimming: 10 bases; J trimming: 4 bases; junction bases outside the gene matches: 9. CDR3 DNA: TGTGCCACCTCGCGACAGGGCTTCACTGAAGCTTTCTTT. It codes for CATSRQGFTEAFF.

This chain uses TRBV6-6 with TRBJ2-7; D remains unclear. The CDR3 has 13 amino acids. The germline V gene has CDR1 MNHNY and CDR2 SVGAGI (reference sequence). V shed 0 bases and J shed 4 bases, with 7 bases lying between them. For the CDR3, the DNA is TGTGCCAGCAGTTACTCCCATCAGTACGAGCAGTACTTC. It translates to CASSYSHQYEQYF.

This clone was recorded once. The chain joins TRBV19 to TRBJ2-5, with 9 bases identical to TRBD2. CDR3 length equals 14 residues. CDR1 is LNHDA and CDR2 is SQIVND in the germline V gene (reference sequence). V shed 0 bases, J shed 4 bases, and the junction held 0 bases outside the gene matches. The DNA for the CDR3 is TGTGCCAGTAGTATAGAGCGGGGGGGAGAGACCCAGTACTTC. Residues: CASSIERGGETQYF.

This clone was counted only a few times. The chain has TRBV6-5 and TRBJ2-1; 9 nucleotides line up with TRBD1. Germline V lookup: CDR1 MNHEY, CDR2 SVGAGI. Germline trimming cut 6 bases from V and 4 bases from J; bases unmatched to any gene: 7. The CDR3 totals 15 residues. The CDR3 bases are TGTGCCAGCAGACCCGGGACAGGGCTTTACAATGAGCAGTTCTTC. Amino acids: CASRPGTGLYNEQFF.

CDR3 protein: CASSENLLATYEQYF. CDR3 bases: TGTGCCAGCAGTGAAAATCTCCTAGCCACCTACGAGCAGTACTTC. J is TRBJ2-7 and V is TRBV2; the D gene is possibly TRBD2 (5 bases). This CDR3 has 15 residues. CDR1 is SNHLY and CDR2 is FYNNEI in the germline V gene. V was cut by 2 bases and J by 2 bases, with 13 bases left in between.

Only one count was recorded for this clone. The chain links TRBV5-1 to TRBJ2-3, with TRBD2 matching over 8 bases. This CDR3 has 17 residues. V lost 4 bases, J lost 2 bases, and 12 bases stayed unmatched. Germline V gene data show CDR1 as SGHRS and CDR2 as YFSETQ. The CDR3 DNA reads as TGCGCCAGCAGCCCTTACACCGGGAGGGCCTCCACAGATACGCAGTATTTT. It codes for CASSPYTGRASTDTQYF. The variable domain in full, completed from reference TRBV5-1 and TRBJ2-3, reads KAGVTQTPRYLIKTRGQQVTLSCSPISGHRSVSWYQQTPGQGLQFLFEYFSETQRNKGNFPGRFSGRQFSNSRSEMNVSTLELGDSALYLCASSPYTGRASTDTQYFGPGTRLTVL.

The chain recombines TRBV7-2 with TRBJ2-7; D is possibly TRBD1 (6 bases). CDR3 length equals 14 residues. Germline CDR1 and CDR2: SGHTA and FQGNSA. With 2 bases removed from V and 6 bases from J, the gap between germline ends came to 14 bases. The CDR3 reads CASSLMSLTGEQYF. The CDR3 nucleotides read TGTGCCAGCAGCTTAATGTCACTGACAGGCGAGCAGTACTTC.

The rearrangement links TRBV5-6 to TRBJ2-3; D is unclear. The CDR3 has 13 residues. Trimming took 4 bases from V and 2 from J, leaving 8 bases between them. The germline V gene has CDR1 SGHDT and CDR2 YYEEEE. The CDR3 DNA reads TGTGCCAGCAGCGGTCAGATCACAGATACGCAGTATTTT. It encodes CASSGQITDTQYF.

The genes are TRBV7-8 and TRBJ2-3; no clear D gene. Looked up from germline, CDR1 is SGHVS and CDR2 is FQNEAQ. The CDR3 loop spans 14 amino acids. Trimming cost V 1 base and J 2 bases, with 7 bases left between them. CDR3: CASSLGTYTDTQYF. The CDR3 nucleotides are TGTGCCAGCAGCTTAGGCACATACACAGATACGCAGTATTTT.

The genes are TRBV6-5 and TRBJ1-6, with D possibly matching TRBD1 (5 bases). The CDR3 is made up of 14 amino acids. V was shortened by 2 bases and J by 9 bases, with 11 bases between the two germline ends. The V gene's germline CDR1 is MNHEY and CDR2 SVGAGI. This CDR3 reads CASSYSTGASPLHF. CDR3 DNA sequence: TGTGCCAGCAGTTACAGTACAGGCGCTTCACCCCTCCACTTT.